Presented here are 17 T cell receptor beta chains from one specimen sequenced in a study of blood T cell repertoires in COVID-19. Using immunoSEQ multiplex PCR, the repertoire was profiled, and TCRdb retains in-frame clones only, with some absent. This sample has under 150,000 clones, with under 80% found just once. The sample was peripheral blood. The receptors originated from a man at least 80 years old with acute or convalescent COVID-19.

This clone was seen a single time. The J gene is TRBJ2-7, the V gene TRBV6-2 or TRBV6-3; TRBD1 might be the D (5 bases). The CDR3 loop spans 16 amino acids. The V end was cut by 2 bases, the J end by 0 bases, with 14 bases between. In germline, CDR1 is MNHEY, CDR2 SVGEGT. The CDR3 nucleotides are TGTGCCAGCAGTTACAAGGTGACAGCCAACTCCTACGAGCAGTACTTC. Translating it yields CASSYKVTANSYEQYF.

CDR3 DNA sequence: TGTGCCATCAGTGAGCCCTCCAGGGGCACTGAAGCTTTCTTT. Translating it yields CAISEPSRGTEAFF. The chain uses TRBV10-3 and TRBJ1-1; weak D call: TRBD1 (6 bases). V lost 2 bases and J 4 bases, leaving 11 bases between the germline ends. The CDR3 covers 14 residues. Per the germline V gene, CDR1 is ENHRY and CDR2 is SYGVKD.

The gene calls are TRBV11-2 and TRBJ1-1, with no clear D. The CDR3 is 13 residues long. Trimming stripped 6 bases from V and 0 bases from J, with 8 bases between. In germline, CDR1 is SGHAT, CDR2 FQNNGV. CDR3 region: CASRSTLNTEAFF. The CDR3 DNA reads as TGTGCCAGCAGAAGTACTTTGAACACTGAAGCTTTCTTT. Filled out from reference TRBV11-2 and TRBJ1-1, the complete variable domain reads EAGVAQSPRYKIIEKRQSVAFWCNPISGHATLYWYQQILGQGPKLLIQFQNNGVVDDSQLPKDRFSAERLKGVDSTLKIQPAKLEDSAVYLCASRSTLNTEAFFGQGTRLTVV.

V is TRBV10-3 and J is TRBJ2-7; TRBD2 is a possible D gene (5 bases). Germline V lookup: CDR1 ENHRY, CDR2 SYGVKD. With 6 bases removed from V and 5 bases from J, the gap between germline ends came to 8 bases. The CDR3 runs 11 residues. The CDR3 DNA reads as TGTGCCATCAGGTGGGGAGACGAGCAGTACTTC. Translation: CAIRWGDEQYF.

This clone was observed a few times. The chain uses TRBV9 and TRBJ2-1; possible D gene TRBD2, 5 bases. Germline V lookup: CDR1 SGDLS, CDR2 YYNGEE. The CDR3 runs to 15 residues. V lost 4 bases and J lost 1, with 12 bases in between. The chain's CDR3 is CASSFGDTSYNEQFF. The DNA for the CDR3 is TGTGCCAGCAGCTTCGGGGATACATCCTACAATGAGCAGTTCTTC.

V gene TRBV19 combines with J gene TRBJ1-5, with 7 bases lining up with TRBD1. The CDR3 runs 14 residues. Germline lookup yields CDR1 LNHDA and CDR2 SQIVND (reference sequence). J gave up 2 bases and V 6 bases, and 4 bases lay outside the gene matches. This chain's CDR3 is CASSHRGGNQPQHF. CDR3 coding DNA: TGTGCCAGTAGCCACAGGGGCGGCAATCAGCCCCAGCATTTT.

The rearrangement links TRBV28 to TRBJ2-7; 7 nucleotides align to TRBD1. The CDR3 consists of 15 residues. The V gene's germline CDR1 is MDHEN and CDR2 SYDVKM. V trimming: 6 bases; J trimming: 3 bases; junction bases outside the gene matches: 11. CDR3 bases: TGTGCCAGCAGAAAGGGCCATAACAGGGGCTACGAGCAGTACTTC. It yields the protein CASRKGHNRGYEQYF. The full variable domain, completed using reference TRBV28 and TRBJ2-7, is DVKVTQSSRYLVKRTGEKVFLECVQDMDHENMFWYRQDPGLGLRLIYFSYDVKMKEKGDIPEGYSVSREKKERFSLILESASTNQTSMYLCASRKGHNRGYEQYFGPGTRLTVT.

V and J are TRBV7-9 and TRBJ2-5, with D unresolved. CDR1 SEHNR and CDR2 FQNEAQ come from the germline V gene (reference sequence). The length of the CDR3 is 15 residues. Trimming removed 3 bases from V and 0 bases from J, with 11 bases in between. The CDR3 nucleotides are TGTGCCAGCAGCTTTGGCTCGGAGTACCAAGAGACCCAGTACTTC. It specifies CASSFGSEYQETQYF.

This chain uses TRBV2 with TRBJ2-7, with a tentative D call TRBD1 (5 bases). CDR1 and CDR2 (germline): SNHLY, FYNNEI. Trimming removed 3 bases at V and 4 bases at J, with 16 bases between. The CDR3 length is 15 residues. CDR3 sequence: CASSDARQTSYEQYF. The CDR3 nucleotides are TGTGCCAGCAGTGACGCGAGACAGACATCTTACGAGCAGTACTTC.

This clone was counted between two and nine times. The rearrangement joins TRBV28 to TRBJ2-1, with D possibly being TRBD2 (5 bases). The germline V gene has CDR1 MDHEN and CDR2 SYDVKM. The CDR3 has 12 amino acids. The germline V and J ends were trimmed by 2 bases and 10 bases, with 9 bases remaining between them. The CDR3, as DNA: TGTGCCAGCAGTTTACTAGCTCGGGAGCAGTTCTTC. It codes for CASSLLAREQFF.

The chain carries TRBV19 and TRBJ2-5, with 8 bases aligning to TRBD2. This CDR3 has 14 amino acids. Looked up from germline, CDR1 is LNHDA and CDR2 is SQIVND (reference sequence). V lost 4 bases to trimming and J lost 5 bases; unmatched junction nucleotides: 6. The CDR3 region has the DNA TGTGCCAGTAGTACTACGGGAGGGGGGGAGACCCAGTACTTC. Translation: CASSTTGGGETQYF.

The chain is built from TRBV28 and TRBJ1-4, with D tentatively TRBD1 (5 bases). CDR3 size: 14 residues. V dropped 6 bases and J dropped 4 bases, with 12 bases sitting between them. Germline V gene lookup returns CDR1 MDHEN and CDR2 SYDVKM. As DNA, the CDR3 is TGTGCCAGCAGCCAGGGAGGGGTTAATGAAAAACTGTTTTTT. It codes for CASSQGGVNEKLFF.

V usage is TRBV6-4 and J usage is TRBJ2-2; D possibly corresponds to TRBD1 (5 bases). Germline-derived CDR1 and CDR2 are MRHNA and SNTAGT. Trimming took off 6 bases at V and 4 bases at J, with 9 bases between the two ends. This CDR3 is built from 13 residues. The CDR3 nucleotides read TGTGCCAGCAGGCCGGACATCACCGGGGAGCTGTTTTTT. This translates into CASRPDITGELFF.

The chain links TRBV3-1 (or the pseudogene TRBV3-2) to TRBJ2-5; D is ambiguous. CDR1 is LGHDT, CDR2 YNNKEL, per germline (reference sequence). This CDR3 region has 12 residues. The V end was cut by 6 bases, the J end by 4 bases, with 9 bases between. CDR3 residues: CASSPLGETQYF. DNA of the CDR3: TGTGCCAGCAGTCCCCTCGGAGAGACCCAGTACTTC.

A remark on this clone: The sample has other DNA sequences that encode this CDR3 too. The chain joins TRBV3-1 (or the pseudogene TRBV3-2) to TRBJ1-5, with D unclear. The CDR3 consists of 13 residues. Germline CDR1 is LGHDT and CDR2 is YNNKEL (reference sequence). V lost 0 bases, J lost 3 bases, and 3 bases lay in between. This CDR3 is CASSQDLNQPQHF. For the CDR3, the DNA is TGTGCCAGCAGCCAAGACCTCAATCAGCCCCAGCATTTT.

The chain carries TRBV27 and TRBJ2-6; TRBD1 aligns across 7 bases. Trimming removed 8 bases from V and 0 bases from J; junction bases left unmatched: 13. The CDR3 spans 18 residues. CDR1 is MNHEY and CDR2 is SMNVEV in the germline V gene (reference sequence). The CDR3 bases are TGTGCCAGCCAGACCCGGGGACAGACGCTCTCTGGGGCCAACGTCCTGACTTTC. This encodes CASQTRGQTLSGANVLTF.

This chain links TRBV7-2 with TRBJ2-1, with 7 positions matching TRBD1. The CDR3 sequence is 15 residues long. Germline CDR1 reads SGHTA; CDR2 reads FQGNSA. V lost 5 bases, J lost 4 bases, and 8 bases stayed unmatched. Written as DNA, the CDR3 is TGTGCCAGCAGCCCCCGGGACAGTTATTACAATGAGCAGTTCTTC. Its protein is CASSPRDSYYNEQFF.